This record looks at one T cell receptor beta chain sequence and its context. The antigen is undetermined. CDR1 and CDR2 from the germline V gene are SGHRS and YFSETQ. J gave up 4 bases and V 7 bases, and 10 bases lay outside the gene matches. This CDR3 is built from 16 residues. This sample was included in a study of siplizumab effects on memory and regulatory T cells. Study results and limitations: Suppressive function of proliferating Tregs from siplizumab cultures was not confirmed. Naive T cells were seen as more diverse than memory cells and as major alloresponse contributors. Proliferating CD4+ or CD8+ clones, roughly 80-95% of them, lacked an assignable naive or memory phenotype. Memory cells that were CD4+ and unstimulated gave rise to alloreactive sequences, which siplizumab significantly reduced.

The assay was immunoSEQ multiplex PCR, and TCRdb's table has in-frame clones only and misses some. Here the sample spans about 100,000 clones, about 95% being singletons. This chain joins TRBV5-1 and TRBJ2-3; 12 bases align to TRBD2. This sequence was found in a human donor in good health. Specimen: Tregs sorted from blood. CDR3 amino acids: CASQILAGGFSDTQYF. CDR3 nucleotide sequence: TGCGCCAGCCAAATACTAGCGGGAGGATTCTCAGATACGCAGTATTTT. Variable domain in full (rest from reference TRBV5-1 and TRBJ2-3): KAGVTQTPRYLIKTRGQQVTLSCSPISGHRSVSWYQQTPGQGLQFLFEYFSETQRNKGNFPGRFSGRQFSNSRSEMNVSTLELGDSALYLCASQILAGGFSDTQYFGPGTRLTVL.